What follows are 25 T cell receptor beta chains derived from one specimen sequenced in a study of blood T cell repertoires in COVID-19. Sequencing was performed with immunoSEQ multiplex PCR; in TCRdb, only in-frame clones are kept and a portion is missing. The sample yields 200,000 to 300,000 clones, about 90% seen once. The sequenced sample was peripheral blood. These receptors all stem from a woman in her thirties or forties who had recovered from COVID-19.

V gene TRBV11-3 combines with J gene TRBJ2-3, with 8 bases that match TRBD2. With 5 bases clipped from V and 6 bases from J, the junction kept 10 bases outside the gene matches. CDR1 SGHNT and CDR2 YENEEA come from the germline V gene. CDR3 length: 15 amino acids. The CDR3: CASSRGGGVGDTQYF. For the CDR3, the DNA is TGTGCCAGCAGCCGGGGGGGCGGCGTGGGCGATACGCAGTATTTT. Full variable domain (outside the CDR3, taken from reference TRBV11-3 and TRBJ2-3): EAGVVQSPRYKIIEKKQPVAFWCNPISGHNTLYWYLQNLGQGPELLIRYENEEAVDDSQLPKDRFSAERLKGVDSTLKIQPAELGDSAVYLCASSRGGGVGDTQYFGPGTRLTVL.

The chain recombines TRBV19 with TRBJ1-5, with unresolved D. The CDR3 has 14 residues. From germline, CDR1 is LNHDA and CDR2 SQIVND (reference sequence). The ends were cut back, 10 bases at V and 0 bases at J, with 13 bases in the middle. CDR3 sequence (DNA): TGTGCCACCAAAACAGCTTATAGCAATCAGCCCCAGCATTTT. Translating gives CATKTAYSNQPQHF.

The V call is TRBV30, the J call TRBJ1-6; 9 nucleotides match TRBD1. Unmatched junction bases numbered 5, after V lost 2 bases and J lost 9 bases. Germline assignment: CDR1 GTSNPN and CDR2 SVGIG (reference sequence). The CDR3 runs 14 residues. CDR3 protein: CAWSHLTGGSPLHF. The CDR3 bases are TGTGCCTGGAGTCATTTGACAGGGGGTTCACCCCTCCACTTT.

In its sample, this clone was seen once. This rearrangement joins TRBV30 to TRBJ1-3, with 7 nucleotides matching TRBD1. The CDR3 runs 16 residues. V was clipped by 2 bases and J by 4 bases; unmatched bases: 11. Germline V gene lookup returns CDR1 GTSNPN and CDR2 SVGIG (reference sequence). In DNA form, the CDR3 reads TGTGCCTGGAGTCCTAGGGAGACAGGGCCAGGAAACACCATATATTTT. Its translation is CAWSPRETGPGNTIYF.

The chain couples TRBV9 to TRBJ2-3; D might be TRBD2 (6 bases). The CDR3 length is 16 residues. The V end was cut by 3 bases, the J end by 1 base, with 15 bases between. CDR1 and CDR2 (germline): SGDLS, YYNGEE. For the CDR3, the DNA is TGTGCCAGCAGCGGCTCTAAGCCGGGAGGCACAGATACGCAGTATTTT. This encodes CASSGSKPGGTDTQYF. Supplemented by reference TRBV9 and TRBJ2-3, the full variable domain reads DSGVTQTPKHLITATGQRVTLRCSPRSGDLSVYWYQQSLDQGLQFLIQYYNGEERAKGNILERFSAQQFPDLHSELNLSSLELGDSALYFCASSGSKPGGTDTQYFGPGTRLTVL.

The chain combines TRBV19 with TRBJ2-4; no clear D gene. The CDR3 consists of 16 residues. Between the trimmed V and J ends, which lost 1 base and 0 bases, there was a span of 10 bases. Germline V gives CDR1 LNHDA, CDR2 SQIVND (reference sequence). CDR3 in DNA: TGTGCCAGTAGTATAGGGGCACCCGTAGCCAAAAACATTCAGTACTTC. It encodes CASSIGAPVAKNIQYF.

The chain joins TRBV5-5 to TRBJ2-2, with a possible D match to TRBD2 (5 bases). Deletions cut 4 bases from V and 4 bases from J, with 11 bases between. The length of the CDR3 is 14 residues. Germline CDR1 and CDR2: SGHKS and YYEKEE (reference sequence). The CDR3 sequence: CASSPFGSTGELFF. The DNA of the CDR3 is TGTGCCAGCAGCCCGTTTGGGAGCACCGGGGAGCTGTTTTTT.

This sequence joins TRBV4-1 and TRBJ1-4, with 8 bases lining up with TRBD1. The germline V gene has CDR1 MGHRA and CDR2 YSYEKL. The CDR3 has 22 amino acids. With 2 bases clipped from V and 3 bases from J, the junction kept 23 bases outside the gene matches. The CDR3 loop is CASSQLPTGGLILGASNEKLFF. Written as DNA, the CDR3 is TGCGCCAGCAGCCAACTTCCAACAGGGGGGTTAATTCTAGGGGCGTCTAATGAAAAACTGTTTTTT.

This clone appeared a single time. The chain uses TRBV6-5 and TRBJ1-5, with D uncertain. Trimming removed 5 bases at V and 0 bases at J, with 8 bases between. Germline V gives CDR1 MNHEY, CDR2 SVGAGI. There are 14 residues in the CDR3. The CDR3 nucleotides read TGTGCCAGCAGTCCACGGGGTAGCAATCAGCCCCAGCATTTT. Protein sequence: CASSPRGSNQPQHF.

The chain links TRBV5-5 to TRBJ1-2, with no clear D. CDR3 size: 18 residues. Per the germline V gene, CDR1 is SGHKS and CDR2 is YYEKEE (reference sequence). Trimming shortened V by 0 bases and J by 0 bases, and 18 bases separated the two germline ends. CDR3 in amino acids: CASSLVFDRTQANYGYTF. In DNA, the CDR3 is TGTGCCAGCAGCTTGGTGTTTGATAGGACTCAAGCTAACTATGGCTACACCTTC.

The CDR3 DNA reads TGCAGTGCTAGTCAAGCCGGGGGGGAGCTGTTTTTT. Protein product: CSASQAGGELFF. The chain has TRBV20-1 and TRBJ2-2; D remains ambiguous. CDR3 length: 12 residues. V shed 3 bases and J shed 8 bases, with 10 bases lying between them. Germline CDR1 is DFQATT and CDR2 is SNEGSKA (reference sequence).

This clone occurred once. The chain recombines TRBV5-1 with TRBJ2-1; 7 positions match TRBD1. V shed 0 bases, J shed 9 bases, and the junction held 6 bases outside the gene matches. The CDR3 loop spans 14 amino acids. The germline V gene has CDR1 SGHRS and CDR2 YFSETQ. The CDR3 nucleotides are TGCGCCAGCAGCTTGGCCGGACAGGAAACTGAGCAGTTCTTC. Encoded protein: CASSLAGQETEQFF. Full variable domain (missing parts from reference TRBV5-1 and TRBJ2-1): KAGVTQTPRYLIKTRGQQVTLSCSPISGHRSVSWYQQTPGQGLQFLFEYFSETQRNKGNFPGRFSGRQFSNSRSEMNVSTLELGDSALYLCASSLAGQETEQFFGPGTRLTVL.

This chain joins TRBV20-1 and TRBJ2-7; D may be TRBD2 (6 bases). The germline gives CDR1 DFQATT, CDR2 SNEGSKA (reference sequence). The length of the CDR3 is 14 residues. Trimming shortened V by 3 bases and J by 3 bases, and 15 bases separated the two germline ends. CDR3 protein: CSASIGGIGYEQYF. The CDR3 DNA follows: TGCAGTGCTAGTATCGGGGGTATAGGCTACGAGCAGTACTTC.

The chain has TRBV5-1 and TRBJ2-2; 11 positions agree with TRBD2. The CDR3 runs to 16 residues. Germline values: CDR1 SGHRS, CDR2 YFSETQ. After removal of 4 bases from V and 5 bases from J, the junction contained 7 bases not matched to a gene. CDR3 region: CASSPAVAGGTGELFF. CDR3 bases: TGCGCCAGCAGCCCAGCAGTAGCGGGGGGGACCGGGGAGCTGTTTTTT.

This chain connects TRBV15 to TRBJ2-5, with 11 bases that match TRBD1. Germline V gene data show CDR1 as LNHNV and CDR2 as YYDKDF (reference sequence). CDR3 size: 16 residues. The ends lost 5 bases at V and 3 bases at J; junction bases unmatched: 8. As DNA, the CDR3 is TGTGCCACCAGCCATCCGTGGACAGGGGGCGAAGAGACCCAGTACTTC. Amino acid sequence: CATSHPWTGGEETQYF.

V and J are TRBV9 and TRBJ1-3; the D is unclear. V gave up 2 bases and J gave up 2 bases, with 11 bases separating them. The CDR3 is made up of 15 amino acids. Germline values: CDR1 SGDLS, CDR2 YYNGEE. The CDR3 DNA reads as TGTGCCAGCAGCGTGCTGGGGAGCCCTGGAAACACCATATATTTT. It translates to CASSVLGSPGNTIYF.

The gene calls are TRBV9 and TRBJ2-3; 10 positions match TRBD2. CDR1 and CDR2 from the germline V gene are SGDLS and YYNGEE. Germline trimming cut 4 bases from V and 1 base from J; bases unmatched to any gene: 6. The CDR3 is made up of 16 amino acids. Written as DNA, the CDR3 is TGTGCCAGCAGCTCAACAGGACTAGCGGGCACAGATACGCAGTATTTT. Translated, it gives CASSSTGLAGTDTQYF.

This sequence joins TRBV4-3 and TRBJ2-1; D gene ambiguous. Trimming cost V 5 bases and J 2 bases, with 16 bases left between them. The CDR3 has 16 amino acids. Per the germline V gene, CDR1 is LGHNA and CDR2 is YSLEER. The DNA of the CDR3 is TGCGCCAGCAGCGAAGTTGTACAACGCCCCTACAATGAGCAGTTCTTC. It translates to CASSEVVQRPYNEQFF.

The J gene is TRBJ1-4, the V gene TRBV5-1, with D hard to call. The CDR3 sequence is 15 residues long. Between the trimmed V and J ends, which lost 5 bases and 0 bases, there was a span of 11 bases. CDR1 SGHRS and CDR2 YFSETQ come from the germline V gene. CDR3 loop: CASRRGYATNEKLFF. CDR3 in DNA: TGCGCCAGCAGACGGGGATACGCAACTAATGAAAAACTGTTTTTT.

As DNA, the CDR3 is TGCGCCAGCAGAGTACAGGGGTCTATGTACAATGAGCAGTTCTTC. It is translated as CASRVQGSMYNEQFF. V usage is TRBV10-2 and J usage is TRBJ2-1; 7 bases fit TRBD1. Looked up from germline, CDR1 is WSHSY and CDR2 is SAAADI. After removal of 6 bases from V and 4 bases from J, the junction contained 9 bases not matched to a gene. This CDR3 comprises 15 residues.

The chain recombines TRBV10-1 with TRBJ2-2; unclear D gene. This CDR3 has 14 amino acids. V lost 5 bases, J lost 1 base, and 8 bases lay in between. Per germline, CDR1 WNHNN and CDR2 SYGVQD (reference sequence). The CDR3 bases are TGCGCCAGCAGTTGGTCAGGGAACACCGGGGAGCTGTTTTTT. Protein: CASSWSGNTGELFF.

The chain uses TRBV9 and TRBJ1-2, with D perhaps TRBD1 (6 bases). Germline V gene sequence: CDR1 SGDLS, CDR2 YYNGEE. The CDR3 contains 13 residues. V shed 3 bases and J shed 8 bases, with 14 bases lying between them. CDR3 DNA sequence: TGTGCCAGCAGCGCAGGGGACAAGGAGGGCTACACCTTC. Translation: CASSAGDKEGYTF.

The CDR3 DNA is TGTGCCAGCTCACAGCACCAGGGCTCTGGAAACACCATATATTTT. This sequence encodes CASSQHQGSGNTIYF. The chain couples TRBV18 to TRBJ1-3; a possible D gene is TRBD1 (5 bases). Trimming removed 4 bases at V and 0 bases at J, with 10 bases between. Germline lookup yields CDR1 KGHSH and CDR2 LQKENI. The CDR3 is 15 residues long.

The genes are TRBV30 and TRBJ2-2; tentative D call: TRBD2 (5 bases). The CDR3 is made up of 14 amino acids. Germline CDR1 and CDR2: GTSNPN and SVGIG (reference sequence). V was clipped by 2 bases and J by 8 bases, with 15 bases between them. The CDR3 loop is CAWSPGISAGELFF. CDR3 sequence (DNA): TGTGCCTGGAGTCCCGGGATCTCAGCGGGGGAGCTGTTTTTT.

V usage is TRBV14 and J usage is TRBJ1-2; a possible D gene is TRBD1 (5 bases). Trimming pared 3 bases from V and 8 bases from J, leaving 19 bases between. Germline V gives CDR1 SGHDN, CDR2 FVKESK. This CDR3 region has 15 residues. The CDR3 sequence is CASSQAQGLPGGYTF. CDR3 nucleotide sequence: TGTGCCAGCAGCCAGGCTCAGGGACTGCCGGGAGGCTACACCTTC.